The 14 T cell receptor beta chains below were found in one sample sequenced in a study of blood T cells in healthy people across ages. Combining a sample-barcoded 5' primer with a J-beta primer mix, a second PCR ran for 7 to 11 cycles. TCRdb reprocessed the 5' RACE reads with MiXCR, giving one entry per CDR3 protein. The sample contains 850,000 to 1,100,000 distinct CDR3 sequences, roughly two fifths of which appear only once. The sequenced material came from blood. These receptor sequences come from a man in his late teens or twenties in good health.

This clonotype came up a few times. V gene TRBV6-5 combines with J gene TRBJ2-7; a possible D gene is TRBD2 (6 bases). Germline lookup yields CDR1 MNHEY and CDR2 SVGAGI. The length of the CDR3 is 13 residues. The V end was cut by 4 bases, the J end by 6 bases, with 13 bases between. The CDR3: CASSFSSGGEQYF. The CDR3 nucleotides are TGTGCCAGCAGTTTTTCGTCCGGGGGCGAGCAGTACTTC.

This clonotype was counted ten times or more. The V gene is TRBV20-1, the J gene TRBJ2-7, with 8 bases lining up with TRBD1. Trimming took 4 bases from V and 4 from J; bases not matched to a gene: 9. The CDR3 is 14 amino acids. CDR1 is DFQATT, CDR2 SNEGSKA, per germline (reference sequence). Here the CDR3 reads CSATRQGQPYEQYF. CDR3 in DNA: TGCAGTGCTACAAGACAGGGGCAGCCTTACGAGCAGTACTTC.

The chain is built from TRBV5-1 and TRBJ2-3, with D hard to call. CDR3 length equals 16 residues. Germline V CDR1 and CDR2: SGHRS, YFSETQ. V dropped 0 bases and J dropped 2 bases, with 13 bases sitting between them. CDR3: CASSLAGQAYTDTQYF. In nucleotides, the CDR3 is TGCGCCAGCAGCTTGGCCGGCCAGGCTTACACAGATACGCAGTATTTT.

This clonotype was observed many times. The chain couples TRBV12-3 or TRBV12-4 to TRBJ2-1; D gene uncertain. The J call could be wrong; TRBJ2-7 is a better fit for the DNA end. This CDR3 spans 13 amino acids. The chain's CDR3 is CASSLGSYNEQYF. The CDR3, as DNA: TGTGCCAGCAGTTTGGGGTCCTACAATGAGCAGTACTTC.

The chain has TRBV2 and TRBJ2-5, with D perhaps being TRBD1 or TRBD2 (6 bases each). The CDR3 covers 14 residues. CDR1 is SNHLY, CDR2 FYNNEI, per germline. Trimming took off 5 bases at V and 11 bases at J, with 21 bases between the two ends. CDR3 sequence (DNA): TGTGCCAGCAGTACCCCCGGGGGCTTCAGTGAGCAGTACTTC. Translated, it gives CASSTPGGFSEQYF.

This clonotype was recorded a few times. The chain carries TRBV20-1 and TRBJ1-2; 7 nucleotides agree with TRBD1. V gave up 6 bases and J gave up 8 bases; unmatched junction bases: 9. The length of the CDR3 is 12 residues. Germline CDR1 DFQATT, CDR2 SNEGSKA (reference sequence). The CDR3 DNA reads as TGCAGTGCCCCCACAGGGGAAGGAGGCTACACCTTC. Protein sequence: CSAPTGEGGYTF.

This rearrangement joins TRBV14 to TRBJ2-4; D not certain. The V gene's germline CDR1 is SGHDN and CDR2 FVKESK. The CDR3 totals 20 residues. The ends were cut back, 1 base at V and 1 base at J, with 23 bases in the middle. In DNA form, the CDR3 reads TGTGCCAGCAGCCAAGGATCCTCACGGGCTCCCAGGTTGGCCAAAAACATTCAGTACTTC. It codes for CASSQGSSRAPRLAKNIQYF.

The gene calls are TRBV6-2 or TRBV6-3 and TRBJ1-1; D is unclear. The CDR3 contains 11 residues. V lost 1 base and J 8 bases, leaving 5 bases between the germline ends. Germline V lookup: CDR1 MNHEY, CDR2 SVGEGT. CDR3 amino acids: CASSYYEEAFF. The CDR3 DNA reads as TGTGCCAGCAGTTACTACGAAGAAGCTTTCTTT.

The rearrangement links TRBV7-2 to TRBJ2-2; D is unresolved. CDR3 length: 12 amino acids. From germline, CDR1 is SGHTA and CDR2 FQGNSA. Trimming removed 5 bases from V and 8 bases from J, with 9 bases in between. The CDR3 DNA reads TGTGCCAGCAGCCCTGGGGTTGGGGAGCTGTTTTTT. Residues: CASSPGVGELFF.

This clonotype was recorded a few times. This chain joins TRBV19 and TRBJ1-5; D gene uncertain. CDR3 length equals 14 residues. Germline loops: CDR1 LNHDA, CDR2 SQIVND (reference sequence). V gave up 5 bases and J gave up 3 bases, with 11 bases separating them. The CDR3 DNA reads TGTGCCAGTAGTCGATGGCAGAACAATCAGCCCCAGCATTTT. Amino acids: CASSRWQNNQPQHF.

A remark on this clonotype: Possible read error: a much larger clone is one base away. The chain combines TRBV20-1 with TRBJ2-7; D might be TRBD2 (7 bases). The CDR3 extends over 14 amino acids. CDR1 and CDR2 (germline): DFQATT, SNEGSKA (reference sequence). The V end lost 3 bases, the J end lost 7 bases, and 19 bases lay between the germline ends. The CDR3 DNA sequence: TGCAGTGCTAGGGCGGGGGCCTTGTACAATGAGCAGTACTTC. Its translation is CSARAGALYNEQYF.

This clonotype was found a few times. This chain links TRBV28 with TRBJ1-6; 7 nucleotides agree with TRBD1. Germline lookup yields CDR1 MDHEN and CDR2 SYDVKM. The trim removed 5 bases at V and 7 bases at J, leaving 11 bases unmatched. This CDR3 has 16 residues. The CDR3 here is CASSLAGTERNSPLHF. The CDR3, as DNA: TGTGCCAGCAGTCTCGCCGGGACAGAGAGAAATTCACCCCTCCACTTT.

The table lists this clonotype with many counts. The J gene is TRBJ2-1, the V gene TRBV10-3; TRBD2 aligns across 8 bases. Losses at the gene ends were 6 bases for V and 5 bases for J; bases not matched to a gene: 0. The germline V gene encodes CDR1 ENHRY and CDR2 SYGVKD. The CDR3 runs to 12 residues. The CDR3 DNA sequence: TGTGCCATCAGACTAGCGGACAATGAGCAGTTCTTC. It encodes CAIRLADNEQFF.

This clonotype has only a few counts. Here the CDR3 DNA reads TGCGCCAGCGGAACGCTGGGAAGCAATCAGCCCCAGCATTTT. Protein sequence: CASGTLGSNQPQHF. V is TRBV5-1 and J is TRBJ1-5; D not certain. The germline V gene encodes CDR1 SGHRS and CDR2 YFSETQ. Trimming took off 7 bases at V and 1 base at J, with 12 bases between the two ends. CDR3 length: 14 residues.